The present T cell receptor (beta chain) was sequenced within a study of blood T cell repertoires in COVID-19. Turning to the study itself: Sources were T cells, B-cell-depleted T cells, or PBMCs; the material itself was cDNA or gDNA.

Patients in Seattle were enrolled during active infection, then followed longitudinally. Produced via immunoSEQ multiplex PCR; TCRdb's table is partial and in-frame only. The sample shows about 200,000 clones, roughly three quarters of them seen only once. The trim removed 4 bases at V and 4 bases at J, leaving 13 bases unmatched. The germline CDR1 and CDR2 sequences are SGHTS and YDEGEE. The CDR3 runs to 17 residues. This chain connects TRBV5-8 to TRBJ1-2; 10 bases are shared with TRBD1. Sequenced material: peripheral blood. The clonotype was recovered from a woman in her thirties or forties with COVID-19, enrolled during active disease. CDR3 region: CASSPRQGALQLYGYTF. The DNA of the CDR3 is TGTGCCAGCAGCCCCAGACAGGGGGCCCTACAGCTCTATGGCTACACCTTC.